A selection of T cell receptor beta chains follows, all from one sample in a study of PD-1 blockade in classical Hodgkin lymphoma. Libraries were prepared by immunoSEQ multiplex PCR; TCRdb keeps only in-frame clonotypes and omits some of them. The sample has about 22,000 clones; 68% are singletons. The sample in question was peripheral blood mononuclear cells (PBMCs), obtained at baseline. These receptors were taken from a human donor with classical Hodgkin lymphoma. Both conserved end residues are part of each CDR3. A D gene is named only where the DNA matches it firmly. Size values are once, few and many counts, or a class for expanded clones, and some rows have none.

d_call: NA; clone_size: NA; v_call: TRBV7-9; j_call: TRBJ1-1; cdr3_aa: CASSLERAYTEAFF; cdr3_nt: TGTGCCAGCAGCTTAGAGAGGGCTTACACTGAAGCTTTCTTT
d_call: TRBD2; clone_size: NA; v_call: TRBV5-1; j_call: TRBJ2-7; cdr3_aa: CASREPGLAGELYF; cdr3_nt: TGCGCCAGCAGAGAACCGGGACTAGCGGGGGAGTTGTACTTC
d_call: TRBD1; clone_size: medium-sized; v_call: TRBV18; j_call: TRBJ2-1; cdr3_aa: CASQQGENNEQFF; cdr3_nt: TGTGCCAGCCAGCAGGGGGAAAACAATGAGCAGTTCTTC
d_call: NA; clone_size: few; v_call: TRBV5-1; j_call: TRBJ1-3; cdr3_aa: CASSSSDPSGNTIYF; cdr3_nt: TGCGCCAGCAGCTCCTCGGACCCCTCTGGAAACACCATATATTTT
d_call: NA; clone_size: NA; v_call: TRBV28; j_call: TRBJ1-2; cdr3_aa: CASSLRDTSYGYTF; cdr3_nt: TGTGCCAGCAGTTTACGGGACACCTCGTATGGCTACACCTTC
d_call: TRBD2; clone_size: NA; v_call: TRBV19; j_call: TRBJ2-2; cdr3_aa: CASSPSGSKTGELFF; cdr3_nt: TGTGCCAGTAGTCCAAGCGGGAGCAAGACCGGGGAGCTGTTTTTT
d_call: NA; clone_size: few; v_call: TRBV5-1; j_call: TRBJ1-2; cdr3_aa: CASSLAEGSGGYTF; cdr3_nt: TGCGCCAGCAGCTTGGCCGAAGGGTCGGGAGGCTACACCTTC
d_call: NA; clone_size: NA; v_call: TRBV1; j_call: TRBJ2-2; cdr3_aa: CTSSQGGGNYTGELFF; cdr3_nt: TGCACCAGCAGCCAGGGCGGGGGGAACTACACCGGGGAGCTGTTTTTT
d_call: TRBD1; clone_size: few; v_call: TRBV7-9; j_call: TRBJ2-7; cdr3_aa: CASSLGTGKTYEQYF; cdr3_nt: TGTGCCAGCAGCCTCGGGACAGGGAAGACCTACGAGCAGTACTTC
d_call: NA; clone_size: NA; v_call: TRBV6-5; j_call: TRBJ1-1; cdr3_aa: CASSPGETEAFF; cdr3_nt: TGTGCCAGCAGTCCAGGGGAGACTGAAGCTTTCTTT
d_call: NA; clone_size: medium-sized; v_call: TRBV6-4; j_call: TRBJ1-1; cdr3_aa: CASSDRGGTEAFF; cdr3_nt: TGTGCCAGCAGTGACAGGGGGGGCACTGAAGCTTTCTTT
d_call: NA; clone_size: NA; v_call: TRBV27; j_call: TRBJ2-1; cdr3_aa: CATSELGREQFF; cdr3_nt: TGTGCCACCTCAGAGCTGGGGCGTGAGCAGTTCTTC
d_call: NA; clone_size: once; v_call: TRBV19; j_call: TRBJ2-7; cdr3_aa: CATTTGSIPYEQYF; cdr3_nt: TGTGCCACTACAACCGGGAGCATCCCCTACGAGCAGTACTTC
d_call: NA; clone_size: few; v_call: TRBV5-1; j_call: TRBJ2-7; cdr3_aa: CASSLASGSYEQYF; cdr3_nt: TGCGCCAGCAGCTTGGCATCAGGCTCCTACGAGCAGTACTTC
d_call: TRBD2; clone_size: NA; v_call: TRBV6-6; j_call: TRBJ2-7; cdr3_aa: CASSYDSGGYEQYF; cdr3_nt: TGTGCCAGCAGTTACGATAGCGGGGGCTACGAGCAGTACTTC
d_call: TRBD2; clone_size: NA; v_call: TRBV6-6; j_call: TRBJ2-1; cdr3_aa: CASSTSGDQSYNEQFF; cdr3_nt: TGTGCCAGCAGTACTAGCGGGGACCAGTCCTACAATGAGCAGTTCTTC
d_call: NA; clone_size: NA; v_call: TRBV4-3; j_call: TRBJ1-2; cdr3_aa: CASSQEHSGSNYGYTF; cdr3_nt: TGCGCCAGCAGCCAAGAGCACTCCGGTTCTAACTATGGCTACACCTTC
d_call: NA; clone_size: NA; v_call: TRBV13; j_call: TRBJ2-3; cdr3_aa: CASSLAGTNTQYF; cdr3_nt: TGTGCCAGCAGCTTAGCGGGCACCAATACGCAGTATTTT
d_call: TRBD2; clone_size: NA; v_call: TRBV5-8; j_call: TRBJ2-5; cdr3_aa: CASSTGLAGVQETQYF; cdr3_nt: TGTGCCAGCAGCACAGGACTAGCGGGGGTCCAAGAGACCCAGTACTTC
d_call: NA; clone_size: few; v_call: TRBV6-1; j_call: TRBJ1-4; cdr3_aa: CASSGTRVGNEKLFF; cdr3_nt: TGTGCCAGCAGTGGCACCCGAGTGGGTAATGAAAAACTGTTTTTT
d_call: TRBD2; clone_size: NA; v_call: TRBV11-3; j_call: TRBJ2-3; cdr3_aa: CASSPGTSGADTQYF; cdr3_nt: TGTGCCAGCAGCCCCGGGACTAGCGGGGCAGATACGCAGTATTTT
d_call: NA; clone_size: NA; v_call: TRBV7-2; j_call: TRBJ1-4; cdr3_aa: CASSSTGGGEKLFF; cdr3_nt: TGTGCCAGCAGCTCGACAGGTGGTGGGGAAAAACTGTTTTTT
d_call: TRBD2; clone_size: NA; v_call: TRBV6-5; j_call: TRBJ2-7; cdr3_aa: CASGGRVQYF; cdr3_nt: TGTGCCAGTGGGGGGAGGGTGCAGTACTTC
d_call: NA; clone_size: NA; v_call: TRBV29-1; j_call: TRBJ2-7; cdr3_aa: CSPPSRAGAQRIYEQYF; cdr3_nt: TGCAGCCCCCCTTCCCGGGCAGGGGCCCAGCGTATCTACGAGCAGTACTTC
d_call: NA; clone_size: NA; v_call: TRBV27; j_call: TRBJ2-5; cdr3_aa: CASSGREQETQYF; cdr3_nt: TGTGCCAGCAGTGGACGGGAGCAAGAGACCCAGTACTTC
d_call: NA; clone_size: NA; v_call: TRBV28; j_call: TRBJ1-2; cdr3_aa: CASSPHDNYGYTF; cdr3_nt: TGTGCCAGCAGTCCCCATGATAACTATGGCTACACCTTC
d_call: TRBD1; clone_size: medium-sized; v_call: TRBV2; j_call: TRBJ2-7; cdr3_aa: CASSGLGQVTYEQYF; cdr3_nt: TGTGCCAGCAGTGGCCTCGGACAGGTAACTTACGAGCAGTACTTC
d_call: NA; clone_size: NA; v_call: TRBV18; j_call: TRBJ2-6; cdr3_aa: CASSPDSGANVLTF; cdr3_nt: TGTGCCAGCTCACCCGACTCTGGGGCCAACGTCCTGACTTTC
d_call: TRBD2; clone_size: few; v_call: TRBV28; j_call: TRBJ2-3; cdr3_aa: CASSFFGGVTDTQYF; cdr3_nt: TGTGCCAGCAGTTTCTTTGGGGGGGTGACAGATACGCAGTATTTT
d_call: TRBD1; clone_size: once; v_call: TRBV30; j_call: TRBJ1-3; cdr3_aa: CAWSRTGVRNTIYF; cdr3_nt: TGTGCCTGGAGCCGGACAGGGGTTAGAAACACCATATATTTT
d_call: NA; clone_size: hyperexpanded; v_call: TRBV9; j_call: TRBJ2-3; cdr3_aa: CASSPRDSTDTQYF; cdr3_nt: TGTGCCAGCAGCCCTCGGGACAGCACAGATACGCAGTATTTT
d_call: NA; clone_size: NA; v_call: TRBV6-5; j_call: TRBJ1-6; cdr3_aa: CASTGGRALHF; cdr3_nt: TGTGCCTCGACTGGGGGGCGTGCCCTCCACTTT
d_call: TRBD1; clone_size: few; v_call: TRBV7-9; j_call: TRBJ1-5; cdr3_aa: CASSLGVLQGASFQWPQHF; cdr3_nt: TGTGCCAGCAGCTTGGGGGTTTTACAGGGGGCGTCATTTCAATGGCCCCAGCATTTT
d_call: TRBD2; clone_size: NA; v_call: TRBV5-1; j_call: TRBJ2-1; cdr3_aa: CASSLPLAGFNEQFF; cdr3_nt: TGCGCCAGCAGCTTGCCACTAGCGGGGTTCAATGAGCAGTTCTTC
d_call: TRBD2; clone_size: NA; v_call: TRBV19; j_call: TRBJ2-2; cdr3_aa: CASSIGLAGGPNTGELFF; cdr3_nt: TGTGCCAGTAGTATAGGACTAGCGGGGGGGCCGAACACCGGGGAGCTGTTTTTT
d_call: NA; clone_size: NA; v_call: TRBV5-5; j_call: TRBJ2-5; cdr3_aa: CASGTGLEETQYF; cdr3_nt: TGTGCCAGCGGAACCGGGCTGGAGGAGACCCAGTACTTC
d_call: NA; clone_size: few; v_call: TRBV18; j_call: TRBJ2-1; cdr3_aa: CASSPPGTVLNEQFF; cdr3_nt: TGTGCCAGCTCACCACCTGGGACGGTTTTAAATGAGCAGTTCTTC
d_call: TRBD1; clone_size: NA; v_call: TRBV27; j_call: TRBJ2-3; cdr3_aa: CASRRQGAGDTQYF; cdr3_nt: TGTGCCAGCAGACGACAGGGGGCCGGAGATACGCAGTATTTT
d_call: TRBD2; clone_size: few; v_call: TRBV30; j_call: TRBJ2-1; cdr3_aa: CAWTSGGARSYNEQFF; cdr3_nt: TGTGCCTGGACCAGCGGGGGGGCCCGTTCCTACAATGAGCAGTTCTTC
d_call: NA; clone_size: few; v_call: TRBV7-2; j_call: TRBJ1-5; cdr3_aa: CASSLGIYSNQPQHF; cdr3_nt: TGTGCCAGCAGCCTGGGGATCTATAGCAATCAGCCCCAGCATTTT
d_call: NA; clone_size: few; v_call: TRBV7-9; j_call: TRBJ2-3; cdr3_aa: CASSFLFVPHTDTQYF; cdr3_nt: TGTGCCAGCAGCTTCCTGTTTGTCCCACACACAGATACGCAGTATTTT
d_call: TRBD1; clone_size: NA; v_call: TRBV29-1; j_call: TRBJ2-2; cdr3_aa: CSVVSPDRHPNTGELFF; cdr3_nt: TGCAGCGTTGTTTCCCCGGACAGGCACCCGAACACCGGGGAGCTGTTTTTT
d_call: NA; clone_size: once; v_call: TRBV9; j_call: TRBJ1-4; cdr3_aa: CASSILAGTNEKLFF; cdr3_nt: TGTGCCAGCAGCATCCTCGCAGGGACTAATGAAAAACTGTTTTTT
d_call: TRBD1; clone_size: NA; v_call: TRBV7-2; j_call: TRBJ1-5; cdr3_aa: CASSLEAGGFGNQPQHF; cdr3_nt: TGTGCCAGCAGCTTAGAGGCAGGGGGGTTTGGCAATCAGCCCCAGCATTTT
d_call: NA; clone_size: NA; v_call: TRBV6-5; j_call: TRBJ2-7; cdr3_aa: CVSSYAGWGYEQYF; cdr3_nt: TGTGTCAGCAGTTACGCGGGATGGGGTTACGAGCAGTACTTC
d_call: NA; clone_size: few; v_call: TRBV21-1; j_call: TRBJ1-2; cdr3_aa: CASSNSQGADGYTF; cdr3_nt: TGTGCCAGCAGCAACTCGCAGGGGGCCGATGGCTACACCTTC